The source of this T cell receptor beta chain is a study of technical replicates of blood from a handful of donors. Generated by immunoSEQ multiplex PCR, the TCRdb table keeps only in-frame clones and is missing some. Among about 82,000 clones, roughly 93% were seen once, and the ten largest hold approximately 0.39%. The CDR3 runs 13 residues. V was clipped by 2 bases and J by 6 bases, with 11 bases between them. The germline V gene has CDR1 LGHNA and CDR2 YNFKEQ. The chain employs TRBV4-2 and TRBJ2-7, with a weak D call TRBD2 (5 bases). The sequencing sample was made of T cells isolated from PBMCs. This sequence was found in a human donor in good health. The CDR3 region is CASSQTSISEQYF. The CDR3 region has the DNA TGTGCCAGCAGCCAAACTAGTATAAGCGAGCAGTACTTC.